Below are 5 T cell receptor beta chains sequenced from a single sample in a study of blood T cell repertoires in COVID-19. The method was immunoSEQ multiplex PCR; TCRdb's version includes in-frame clones alone and lacks a portion of them. The data hold about 140,000 clones, with roughly 85% observed a single time. Sequenced material: PBMCs or T cells enriched from blood (not recorded which). The receptors here all came from a woman in her forties or fifties who had recovered from COVID-19.

V usage is TRBV13 and J usage is TRBJ1-2; 11 bases are a match to TRBD1. CDR1 and CDR2 (germline): PRHDT, FYEKMQ (reference sequence). The CDR3 has 14 residues. The junction had 7 bases not matched to a gene; V was cut back by 5 bases and J by 8 bases. The CDR3 coding sequence is TGTGCCAGCAGCCTGGGACAGGGGGATCGCGGCTACACCTTC. Amino acid sequence: CASSLGQGDRGYTF. The full variable domain, its missing parts supplied by reference TRBV13 and TRBJ1-2, is AAGVIQSPRHLIKEKRETATLKCYPIPRHDTVYWYQQGPGQDPQFLISFYEKMQSDKGSIPDRFSAQQFSDYHSELNMSSLELGDSALYFCASSLGQGDRGYTFGSGTRLTVV.

V and J are TRBV3-1 (or the pseudogene TRBV3-2) and TRBJ2-3; 8 positions agree with TRBD2. The germline V gene has CDR1 LGHDT and CDR2 YNNKEL (reference sequence). The CDR3 sequence is 19 residues long. V lost 0 bases, J lost 10 bases, and 21 bases stayed unmatched. CDR3 coding DNA: TGTGCCAGCAGCCAAGATACCTTGCGCGGCGGGGGGTGGTCTCAGGCGCAGTATTTT. As protein: CASSQDTLRGGGWSQAQYF.

CDR3 nucleotide sequence: TGTGCCAGCAGCAACCCTCGGACAGGGTCGGGGGGAACTGAAGCTTTCTTT. Protein product: CASSNPRTGSGGTEAFF. J is TRBJ1-1 and V is TRBV7-9, with 8 bases fitting TRBD1. J was trimmed by 5 bases and V by 5 bases; bases with no gene match: 16. Germline CDR1 SEHNR, CDR2 FQNEAQ (reference sequence). The CDR3 sequence is 17 residues long.

The rearrangement links TRBV7-9 to TRBJ1-2; TRBD1 is a possible D gene (6 bases). The V and J ends lost 5 bases and 8 bases respectively, with 21 bases between them. Germline V gene data show CDR1 as SEHNR and CDR2 as FQNEAQ (reference sequence). The length of the CDR3 is 15 residues. This chain's CDR3 is CASSTRTGYEGGYTF. The DNA of the CDR3 is TGTGCCAGCAGCACACGTACAGGGTATGAGGGAGGCTACACCTTC. The variable domain in full, completed from reference TRBV7-9 and TRBJ1-2, reads DTGVSQNPRHKITKRGQNVTFRCDPISEHNRLYWYRQTLGQGPEFLTYFQNEAQLEKSRLLSDRFSAERPKGSFSTLEIQRTEQGDSAMYLCASSTRTGYEGGYTFGSGTRLTVV.

V gene TRBV2 combines with J gene TRBJ2-7; no definite D call. Germline CDR1 reads SNHLY; CDR2 reads FYNNEI. V was trimmed by 1 base and J by 0 bases, leaving 13 bases between them. The CDR3 length is 16 residues. CDR3 protein: CASSEVVLSASYEQYF. The DNA of the CDR3 is TGTGCCAGCAGTGAAGTGGTCCTCAGCGCCTCCTACGAGCAGTACTTC.